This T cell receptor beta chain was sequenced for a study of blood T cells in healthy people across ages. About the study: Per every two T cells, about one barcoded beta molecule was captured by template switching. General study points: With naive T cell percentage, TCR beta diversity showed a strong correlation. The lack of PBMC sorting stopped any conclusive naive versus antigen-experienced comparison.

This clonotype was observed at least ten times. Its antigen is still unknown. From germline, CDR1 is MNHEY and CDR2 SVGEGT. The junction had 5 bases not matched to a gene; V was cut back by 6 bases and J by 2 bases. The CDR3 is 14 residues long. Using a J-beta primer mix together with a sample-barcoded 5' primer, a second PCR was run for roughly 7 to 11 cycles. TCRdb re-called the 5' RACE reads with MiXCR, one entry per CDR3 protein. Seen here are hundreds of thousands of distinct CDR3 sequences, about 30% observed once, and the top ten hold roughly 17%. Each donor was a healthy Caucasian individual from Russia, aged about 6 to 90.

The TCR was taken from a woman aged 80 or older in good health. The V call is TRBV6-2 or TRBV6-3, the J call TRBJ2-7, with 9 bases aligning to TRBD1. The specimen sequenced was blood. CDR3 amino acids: CASRQQGAAYEQYF. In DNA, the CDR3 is TGTGCCAGCAGACAACAGGGGGCAGCCTACGAGCAGTACTTC.